Each of the 20 T cell receptor beta chains below was sequenced from the same sample in a study of T-cell memory formation after mild COVID-19. TCRdb reanalysed the 5' RACE reads using MiXCR and keeps one entry per CDR3 protein. In the table there are a few hundred thousand distinct CDR3 sequences, 16% of which are singletons. The sequenced sample was PBMCs or a T cell subset sorted from them (not recorded which). These receptors all stem from a young man who had mild COVID-19 (a few samples of this study predate the infection). Cell type and time point are not known.

This clonotype has more than one count but fewer than ten. The chain joins TRBV5-1 to TRBJ2-7; 7 bases align to TRBD1. Germline V gene data show CDR1 as SGHRS and CDR2 as YFSETQ. The CDR3 is 15 residues long. V shed 3 bases, J shed 3 bases, and the junction held 9 bases outside the gene matches. The CDR3 here is CASSYTGTALYEQYF. In DNA, the CDR3 is TGCGCCAGCAGCTACACCGGGACAGCTCTCTACGAGCAGTACTTC.

The rearrangement joins TRBV12-3 or TRBV12-4 to TRBJ2-1, with D tentatively TRBD2 (6 bases). The CDR3 is made up of 14 amino acids. Trimming cost V 7 bases and J 2 bases, with 12 bases left between them. CDR3 in amino acids: CASTLGTPYNEQFF. The CDR3 bases are TGTGCCAGCACCCTAGGGACTCCCTACAATGAGCAGTTCTTC.

In its sample, this clonotype was seen a few times. This rearrangement joins TRBV10-3 to TRBJ1-1; 8 bases line up with TRBD1. The trim removed 10 bases at V and 9 bases at J, leaving 7 bases unmatched. From germline, CDR1 is ENHRY and CDR2 SYGVKD. The CDR3 contains 11 residues. CDR3 in amino acids: CATQTGEKAFF. The CDR3 DNA follows: TGTGCCACCCAGACAGGGGAAAAAGCTTTCTTT.

This clonotype was counted ten times or more. CDR3 in DNA: TGTGCCAGCAGTCCGACGGGTTCCTACGAGCAGTACTTC. Its translation: CASSPTGSYEQYF. This rearrangement joins TRBV27 to TRBJ2-7, with unresolved D. Trimming took 5 bases from V and 1 from J, leaving 9 bases between them. CDR1 and CDR2 from the germline V gene are MNHEY and SMNVEV (reference sequence). The CDR3 covers 13 residues.

In this sample, this clonotype turned up a few times. The genes are TRBV12-3 or TRBV12-4 and TRBJ2-5; the match to TRBD1 covers 10 bases. The V gene end was trimmed by 5 bases and the J gene end by 2 bases; junction bases not matched to a gene: 5. The CDR3 consists of 15 residues. The CDR3 is CASSPWTGGQETQYF. The CDR3 region has the DNA TGTGCCAGCAGTCCTTGGACAGGGGGGCAAGAGACCCAGTACTTC.

The chain uses TRBV12-3 or TRBV12-4 and TRBJ2-4; D gene uncertain. CDR3 length: 15 amino acids. V was trimmed by 6 bases and J by 0 bases, leaving 12 bases between them. CDR3 sequence (DNA): TGTGCCAGCAGACCCTACCAGCTAGCCAAAAACATTCAGTACTTC. Amino acid sequence: CASRPYQLAKNIQYF.

This clonotype has a handful of counts. This rearrangement joins TRBV6-5 to TRBJ1-2, with 9 nucleotides matching TRBD1. CDR1 is MNHEY, CDR2 SVGAGI, per germline. CDR3 length equals 14 residues. V lost 2 bases to trimming and J lost 8 bases; unmatched junction nucleotides: 6. The CDR3 DNA reads TGTGCCAGCAGTTACGTGACAGGGGGAAGGGGCTACACCTTC. Translation: CASSYVTGGRGYTF.

In this sample, this clonotype turned up many times. The V gene is TRBV20-1, the J gene TRBJ2-5; weak D call: TRBD1 (5 bases). The CDR3 runs 14 residues. The V end was cut by 5 bases, the J end by 2 bases, with 15 bases between. From germline, CDR1 is DFQATT and CDR2 SNEGSKA (reference sequence). The CDR3 protein is CSAPRLTGQETQYF. The CDR3 DNA reads TGCAGTGCTCCTAGATTAACAGGACAAGAGACCCAGTACTTC.

The rearrangement links TRBV29-1 to TRBJ1-1; a possible D gene is TRBD1 (5 bases). Looked up from germline, CDR1 is SQVTM and CDR2 is ANQGSEA. The CDR3 is 14 residues long. V was shortened by 6 bases and J by 0 bases, with 14 bases between the two germline ends. For the CDR3, the DNA is TGCAGCGTATCGCTGACAGAGATGAACACTGAAGCTTTCTTT. The encoded protein is CSVSLTEMNTEAFF.

The rearrangement uses TRBV6-2 or TRBV6-3 and TRBJ2-1; 12 nucleotides line up with TRBD2. Germline values: CDR1 MNHEY, CDR2 SVGEGT. The V segment lost 4 bases and the J segment 6 bases; nucleotides outside the gene matches: 7. The CDR3 has 16 residues. Here the CDR3 DNA reads TGTGCCAGCAGTTCACCGCTAGCGGGGGGGCCCAATGAGCAGTTCTTC. It codes for CASSSPLAGGPNEQFF.

This chain links TRBV2 with TRBJ2-5; TRBD2 agrees at 10 bases. This CDR3 comprises 13 residues. CDR1 SNHLY and CDR2 FYNNEI come from the germline V gene. V lost 8 bases, J lost 4 bases, and 4 bases stayed unmatched. The chain's CDR3 is CASASGGGETQYF. In DNA, the CDR3 is TGTGCCAGCGCTAGCGGGGGAGGAGAGACCCAGTACTTC.

The genes are TRBV6-5 and TRBJ2-5, with no clear D. Trimming removed 7 bases at V and 2 bases at J, with 11 bases between. CDR1 and CDR2 (germline): MNHEY, SVGAGI. The CDR3 runs to 13 residues. The chain's CDR3 is CASTPGSQETQYF. The CDR3 region has the DNA TGTGCCAGCACCCCGGGCTCACAAGAGACCCAGTACTTC.

This chain joins TRBV6-5 and TRBJ1-6; D remains unclear. V was trimmed by 0 bases and J by 9 bases, leaving 6 bases between them. Germline loops: CDR1 MNHEY, CDR2 SVGAGI. The CDR3 has 13 residues. CDR3 DNA: TGTGCCAGCAGTTACTCTGACGTTTCACCCCTCCACTTT. Translating it yields CASSYSDVSPLHF.

J is TRBJ2-3 and V is TRBV6-2 or TRBV6-3, with D perhaps matching TRBD1 (6 bases). The length of the CDR3 is 14 residues. Germline CDR1 reads MNHEY; CDR2 reads SVGEGT. V lost 6 bases and J 6 bases, leaving 16 bases between the germline ends. The CDR3 nucleotides read TGTGCCAGCAGCACAAGCGGACAGCGGGATACGCAGTATTTT. Encoded protein: CASSTSGQRDTQYF.

This clonotype showed up many times. V usage is TRBV7-2 and J usage is TRBJ2-7; maybe TRBD2 (6 bases). Germline V CDR1 and CDR2: SGHTA, FQGNSA. CDR3 length: 14 residues. V lost 5 bases and J 12 bases, leaving 23 bases between the germline ends. The CDR3 sequence: CASSRGGSGPWLYF. CDR3 nucleotide sequence: TGTGCCAGCAGCCGGGGAGGTAGCGGCCCGTGGCTGTACTTC.

The table lists this clonotype with a few counts. V gene TRBV7-2 combines with J gene TRBJ2-7, with a tentative D call TRBD2 (5 bases). Per the germline V gene, CDR1 is SGHTA and CDR2 is FQGNSA. The germline V and J ends were trimmed by 5 bases and 8 bases, with 13 bases remaining between them. The CDR3 totals 12 residues. CDR3 bases: TGTGCCAGCAGCCCAAGGCGGGTTCAGCAGTACTTC. This codes for CASSPRRVQQYF.

At least ten counts were recorded for this clonotype. The chain uses TRBV18 and TRBJ2-1; perhaps TRBD2 as D (6 bases). Germline assignment: CDR1 KGHSH and CDR2 LQKENI. The V and J ends lost 2 bases and 0 bases respectively, with 14 bases between them. There are 17 residues in the CDR3. The CDR3 spells CASSPGDGGASYNEQFF. CDR3 nucleotide sequence: TGTGCCAGCTCACCAGGGGACGGAGGGGCCTCCTACAATGAGCAGTTCTTC.

The genes are TRBV29-1 and TRBJ1-1; D is perhaps TRBD1 (5 bases). Germline V gives CDR1 SQVTM, CDR2 ANQGSEA. CDR3 size: 14 residues. Trimming removed 6 bases from V and 4 bases from J, with 18 bases in between. CDR3 in amino acids: CSVNGAEGSTEAFF. The CDR3 DNA reads TGCAGCGTCAACGGGGCAGAGGGGAGCACTGAAGCTTTCTTT.

In this sample, this clonotype turned up a few times. The chain recombines TRBV6-5 with TRBJ2-7; 11 bases fit TRBD1. V shed 6 bases and J 7 bases; nucleotides not matched to a gene: 8. CDR1 MNHEY and CDR2 SVGAGI come from the germline V gene. The CDR3 runs to 14 residues. The CDR3 sequence is CASRAGTGGREQYF. Written as DNA, the CDR3 is TGTGCCAGCAGGGCCGGGACAGGGGGTCGAGAGCAGTACTTC.

The chain uses TRBV6-4 and TRBJ1-1; D gene unclear. The V gene's germline CDR1 is MRHNA and CDR2 SNTAGT. This CDR3 has 13 residues. Trimming took 4 bases from V and 4 from J, leaving 10 bases between them. CDR3 amino acids: CASSGGVGTEAFF. For the CDR3, the DNA is TGTGCCAGCAGTGGGGGAGTGGGCACTGAAGCTTTCTTT.